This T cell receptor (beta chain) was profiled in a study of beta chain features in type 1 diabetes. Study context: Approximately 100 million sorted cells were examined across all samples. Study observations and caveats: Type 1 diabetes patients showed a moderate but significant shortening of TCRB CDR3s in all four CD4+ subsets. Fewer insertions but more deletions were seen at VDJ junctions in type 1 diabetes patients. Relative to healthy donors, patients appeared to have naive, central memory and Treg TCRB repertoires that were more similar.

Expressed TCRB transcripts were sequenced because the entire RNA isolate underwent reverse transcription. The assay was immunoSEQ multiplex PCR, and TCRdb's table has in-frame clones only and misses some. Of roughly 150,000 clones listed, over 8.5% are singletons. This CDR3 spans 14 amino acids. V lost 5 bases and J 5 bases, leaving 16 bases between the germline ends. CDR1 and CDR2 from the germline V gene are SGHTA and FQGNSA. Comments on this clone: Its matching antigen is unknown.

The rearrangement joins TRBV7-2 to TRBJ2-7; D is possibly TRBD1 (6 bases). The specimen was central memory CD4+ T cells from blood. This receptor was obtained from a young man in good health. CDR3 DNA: TGTGCCAGCAGCGCGTACGGACAGTTCAACGAGCAGTACTTC. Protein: CASSAYGQFNEQYF.